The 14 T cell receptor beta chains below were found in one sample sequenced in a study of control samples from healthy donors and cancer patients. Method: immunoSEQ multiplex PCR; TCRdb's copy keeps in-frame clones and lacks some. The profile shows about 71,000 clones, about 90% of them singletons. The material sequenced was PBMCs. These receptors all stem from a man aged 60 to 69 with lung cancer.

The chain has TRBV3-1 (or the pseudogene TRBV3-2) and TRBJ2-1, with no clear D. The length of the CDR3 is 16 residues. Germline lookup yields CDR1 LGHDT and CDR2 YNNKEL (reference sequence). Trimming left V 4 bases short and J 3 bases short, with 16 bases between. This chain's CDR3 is CASSRYGPKIYNEQFF. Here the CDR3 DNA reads TGTGCCAGCAGCCGATATGGCCCGAAAATCTACAATGAGCAGTTCTTC.

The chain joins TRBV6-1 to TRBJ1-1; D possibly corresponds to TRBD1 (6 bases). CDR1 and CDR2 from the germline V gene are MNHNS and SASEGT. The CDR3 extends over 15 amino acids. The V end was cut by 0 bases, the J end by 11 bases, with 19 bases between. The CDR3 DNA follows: TGTGCCAGCAGTGAAGCTTGGGGACACCCAAAGAAGGCTTTCTTT. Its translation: CASSEAWGHPKKAFF.

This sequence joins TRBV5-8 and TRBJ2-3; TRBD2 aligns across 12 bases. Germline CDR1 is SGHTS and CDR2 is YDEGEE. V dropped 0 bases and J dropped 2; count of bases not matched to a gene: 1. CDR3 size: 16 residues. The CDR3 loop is CASSLGLAGDTDTQYF. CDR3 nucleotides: TGTGCCAGCAGCTTGGGACTAGCGGGGGACACAGATACGCAGTATTTT.

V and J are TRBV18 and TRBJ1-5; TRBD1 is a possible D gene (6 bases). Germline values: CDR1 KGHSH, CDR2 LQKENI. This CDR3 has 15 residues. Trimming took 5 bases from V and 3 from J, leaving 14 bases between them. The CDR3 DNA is TGTGCCAGCTCATCCTCAACAGGGCACAATCAGCCCCAGCATTTT. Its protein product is CASSSSTGHNQPQHF.

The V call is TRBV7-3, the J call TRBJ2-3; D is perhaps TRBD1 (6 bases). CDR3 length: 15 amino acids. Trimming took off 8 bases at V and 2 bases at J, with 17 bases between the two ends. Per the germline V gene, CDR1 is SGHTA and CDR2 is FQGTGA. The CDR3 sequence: CASSPQGASTDTQYF. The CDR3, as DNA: TGTGCCAGCTCCCCACAGGGAGCGTCCACAGATACGCAGTATTTT.

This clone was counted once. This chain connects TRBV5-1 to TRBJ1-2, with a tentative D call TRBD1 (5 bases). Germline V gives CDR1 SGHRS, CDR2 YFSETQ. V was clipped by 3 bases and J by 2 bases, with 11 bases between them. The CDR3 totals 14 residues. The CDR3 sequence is CASSSYGGNYGYTF. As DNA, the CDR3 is TGCGCCAGCAGCTCGTATGGGGGGAACTATGGCTACACCTTC.

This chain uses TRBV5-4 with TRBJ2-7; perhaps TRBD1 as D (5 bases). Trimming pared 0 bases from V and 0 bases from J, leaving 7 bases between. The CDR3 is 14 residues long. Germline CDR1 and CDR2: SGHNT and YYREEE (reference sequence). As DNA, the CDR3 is TGTGCCAGCAGCTTGGACAGGAACTCCTACGAGCAGTACTTC. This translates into CASSLDRNSYEQYF. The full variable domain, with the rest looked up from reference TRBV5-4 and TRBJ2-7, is ETGVTQSPTHLIKTRGQQVTLRCSSQSGHNTVSWYQQALGQGPQFIFQYYREEENGRGNFPPRFSGLQFPNYSSELNVNALELDDSALYLCASSLDRNSYEQYFGPGTRLTVT.

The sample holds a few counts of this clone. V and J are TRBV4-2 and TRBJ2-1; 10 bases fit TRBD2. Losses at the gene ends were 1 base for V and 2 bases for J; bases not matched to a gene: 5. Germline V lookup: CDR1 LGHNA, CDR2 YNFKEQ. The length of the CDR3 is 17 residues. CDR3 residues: CASSQVSSGGTYNEQFF. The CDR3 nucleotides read TGTGCCAGCAGCCAAGTGTCTAGCGGGGGAACCTACAATGAGCAGTTCTTC.

The CDR3 sequence: CATRPGGGTGELFF. CDR3 sequence (DNA): TGCGCCACCCGACCGGGGGGGGGCACCGGGGAGCTGTTTTTT. The chain is built from TRBV5-1 and TRBJ2-2; 8 nucleotides agree with TRBD2. The V segment lost 9 bases and the J segment 4 bases; nucleotides outside the gene matches: 8. There are 14 residues in the CDR3. Per germline, CDR1 SGHRS and CDR2 YFSETQ.

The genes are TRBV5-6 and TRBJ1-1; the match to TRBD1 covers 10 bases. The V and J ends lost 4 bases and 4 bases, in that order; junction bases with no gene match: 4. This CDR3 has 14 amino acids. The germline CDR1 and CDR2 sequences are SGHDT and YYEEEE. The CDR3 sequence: CASSRDRGLTEAFF. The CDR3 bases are TGTGCCAGCAGCCGGGACAGGGGCCTCACTGAAGCTTTCTTT. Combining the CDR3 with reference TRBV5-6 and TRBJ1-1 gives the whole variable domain DAGVTQSPTHLIKTRGQQVTLRCSPKSGHDTVSWYQQALGQGPQFIFQYYEEEERQRGNFPDRFSGHQFPNYSSELNVNALLLGDSALYLCASSRDRGLTEAFFGQGTRLTVV.

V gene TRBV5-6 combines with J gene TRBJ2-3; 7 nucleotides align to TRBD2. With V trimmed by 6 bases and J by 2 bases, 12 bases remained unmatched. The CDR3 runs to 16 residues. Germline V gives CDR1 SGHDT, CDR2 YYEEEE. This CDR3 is CASNPRTSSFTDTQYF. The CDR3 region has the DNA TGTGCCAGCAACCCCCGGACTAGTTCTTTCACAGATACGCAGTATTTT.

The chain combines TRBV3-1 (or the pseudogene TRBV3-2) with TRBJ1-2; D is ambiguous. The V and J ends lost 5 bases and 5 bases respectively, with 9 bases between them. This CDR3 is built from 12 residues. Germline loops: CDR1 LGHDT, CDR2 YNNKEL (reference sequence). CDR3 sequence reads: CASSSVGYGYTF. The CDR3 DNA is TGTGCCAGCAGCTCAGTCGGGTATGGCTACACCTTC.

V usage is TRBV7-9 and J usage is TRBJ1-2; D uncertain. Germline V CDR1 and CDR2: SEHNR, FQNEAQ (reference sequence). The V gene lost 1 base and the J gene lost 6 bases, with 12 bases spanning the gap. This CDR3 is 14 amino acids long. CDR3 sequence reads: CASSLERIADGYTF. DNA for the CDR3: TGTGCCAGCAGCTTAGAGCGGATCGCCGATGGCTACACCTTC.

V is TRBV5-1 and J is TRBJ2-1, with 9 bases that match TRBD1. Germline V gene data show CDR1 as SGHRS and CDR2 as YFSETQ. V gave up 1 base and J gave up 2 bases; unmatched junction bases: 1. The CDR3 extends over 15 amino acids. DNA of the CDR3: TGCGCCAGCAGCTTGAGACAGGGGGCCTACAATGAGCAGTTCTTC. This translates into CASSLRQGAYNEQFF. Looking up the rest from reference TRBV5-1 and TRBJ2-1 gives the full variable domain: KAGVTQTPRYLIKTRGQQVTLSCSPISGHRSVSWYQQTPGQGLQFLFEYFSETQRNKGNFPGRFSGRQFSNSRSEMNVSTLELGDSALYLCASSLRQGAYNEQFFGPGTRLTVL.